This TCR beta chain came from a study of T cell responses to AZD1222 COVID-19 vaccine (dated by TCRdb to about 2021). Study-wide context: AZD1222 recipients whose second dose came at about 4 weeks and those whose second dose came at about 12 weeks were combined into one group, since spike-specific TCR depth and breadth did not differ between the two schedules. A total of under 250 trial participants underwent TCR sequencing, of whom some 200 had received two doses of AZD1222 and 26 had received two doses of the MenACWY control vaccine. Trial participants were enrolled into age subgroups of 18-55, 56-69 and 70-plus years, which contained around 140, 26 and 57 TCR-sequenced participants, respectively. What the research found in general, with its limitations: Participants were mostly white British, with more females than males. The authors suggested clonal diversity may have been underestimated. Reportedly, almost half of the unique spike-specific TCRs recognized epitopes lying outside the regions that are mutated in the B.1.351 and B.1.1.7 variants. Because no day 14 peak-response samples were available, the repertoires could be characterized only after the peak T cell response. In the small 56-69-year group, the increase in depth fell short of significance, most likely because of low power. Spike-specific TCR breadth and depth rose significantly after two AZD1222 doses compared with day 0 and with MenACWY recipients. The vaccine-associated CD4 TCRs covered the entire spike protein, and the dominant responses fell in regions 160-218 and 743-854. Conclusions about previously exposed vaccinees were limited because only a handful of AZD1222 recipients were SARS-CoV-2 seropositive at baseline.

As for this clone: What antigen it recognizes has not been identified. The input lacks base qualities; no much larger clone sits a single base away.

The sample's time point label, decoded: baseline before first vaccination. The vaccinee samples were drawn from two UK trials, COV001 and COV002, one of which was a single-blind randomized controlled phase 2/3 trial testing AZD1222 (ChAdOx1 nCoV-19) in healthy adults. For TCRbeta chain sequencing, PBMC samples from trial participants were taken at day 0 and at day 28 after the second dose. The CDR3 regions of human TCRbeta chains were analyzed by immunosequencing. The original methods were these. Repertoire TCRs were matched against a reference library of SARS-CoV-2-specific TCRs generated with the MIRA antigen-specificity platform. Breadth was defined as the fraction of unique TCRs that were SARS-CoV-2-associated, and depth was defined as the fraction of total T cells that were SARS-CoV-2-associated. Using the MIRA data, every spike-specific TCR was mapped to the spike region that the TCR reacted to and assigned to either a CD4 or a CD8 class. Log10-transformed breadth and depth values were compared by one-way ANOVA with Sidak's multiple comparisons tests. As stored in TCRdb, this immuneACCESS dataset retains in-frame rearrangements with V and J assigned. A fraction of the clones does not appear; measured against another copy, unresolved V genes explain less than half of the discrepancy, and the remainder lacks a known reason. The V and J calls and the clone size are those of that table, but D and trimming were determined from the DNA. The sample table shows more than 100,000 clones, and approximately 90% are seen once. The ten largest clones add up to 11% to 15% of the sample.

Reading the germline V gene gives CDR1 SGHAT and CDR2 FQNNGV. The CDR3 measures 17 amino acids from cysteine to phenylalanine. The sequence is cut down to CDR3 DNA, 51 bases in frame from base 1. Ends trimmed: V by 5 bases, J by 8 bases; bases unmatched to a gene: 13. This receptor was taken from an adult in good health. The starting material was peripheral blood, obtained on day 0 of AZD1222 vaccination. The chain uses TRBV11-2 and TRBJ2-1, and TRBD1 matches 12 of the central bases. The nucleotides read TGTGCCAGCAGCCCAACTCCTTGGGGACAGGGGGCCGATGAGCAGTTCTTC. This encodes CASSPTPWGQGADEQFF. The full variable domain, with segments outside the CDR3 supplied by the reference TRBV11-2 and TRBJ2-1 proteins, appears as EAGVAQSPRYKIIEKRQSVAFWCNPISGHATLYWYQQILGQGPKLLIQFQNNGVVDDSQLPKDRFSAERLKGVDSTLKIQPAKLEDSAVYLCASSPTPWGQGADEQFFGPGTRLTVL.